The 6 T cell receptor beta chains below all came from one sample that was sequenced in a study of CD8 T cells in Susac syndrome. Random hexamers were used to reverse transcribe an amount of about 0.45 to 1 ug RNA. TCRdb passed the immunoSEQ multiplex PCR reads through MiXCR, listing each CDR3 protein once. Among some 110,000 distinct CDR3 sequences listed, roughly 93% were seen once. The sample consisted of CD4+ T cells from PBMCs. These receptors came from a human donor with multiple sclerosis.

The chain employs TRBV28 and TRBJ2-1; 7 bases line up with TRBD1. In germline, CDR1 is MDHEN, CDR2 SYDVKM. The V gene end was trimmed by 4 bases and the J gene end by 12 bases; junction bases not matched to a gene: 3. This CDR3 has 11 amino acids. CDR3 sequence (DNA): TGTGCCAGCAGTTGGACAGGAAGGCAGTTCTTC. Amino acids: CASSWTGRQFF.

This chain links TRBV3-1 with TRBJ1-2; no definite D call. With 2 bases removed from V and 5 bases from J, the gap between germline ends came to 15 bases. CDR3 length: 15 amino acids. The germline V gene has CDR1 LGHDT and CDR2 YNNKEL (reference sequence). CDR3 in amino acids: CASSQRVLEGYGYTF. Here the CDR3 DNA reads TGTGCCAGCAGCCAACGGGTCCTGGAGGGTTATGGCTACACCTTC. The full variable domain, in which reference TRBV3-1 and TRBJ1-2 provide the parts outside the CDR3, is DTAVSQTPKYLVTQMGNDKSIKCEQNLGHDTMYWYKQDSKKFLKIMFSYNNKELIINETVPNRFSPKSPDKAHLNLHINSLELGDSAVYFCASSQRVLEGYGYTFGSGTRLTVV.

This clonotype is a singleton in its sample. In nucleotides, the CDR3 is TGTGCCAGCAGCCGGGACAGTCTGGCTGAAGCTTTCTTT. It encodes CASSRDSLAEAFF. This chain connects TRBV7-9 to TRBJ1-1; 7 bases line up with TRBD1. J gave up 6 bases and V 5 bases, and 6 bases lay outside the gene matches. The CDR3 contains 13 residues. Germline loops: CDR1 SEHNR, CDR2 FQNEAQ (reference sequence). The entire variable domain, with the rest obtained from reference TRBV7-9 and TRBJ1-1, is as follows: DTGVSQNPRHKITKRGQNVTFRCDPISEHNRLYWYRQTLGQGPEFLTYFQNEAQLEKSRLLSDRFSAERPKGSFSTLEIQRTEQGDSAMYLCASSRDSLAEAFFGQGTRLTVV.

The gene calls are TRBV2 and TRBJ2-1; D gene unclear. V lost 5 bases and J lost 7, with 12 bases in between. Germline loops: CDR1 SNHLY, CDR2 FYNNEI. The CDR3 is 13 residues long. The CDR3 here is CASSLSWLNEQFF. For the CDR3, the DNA is TGTGCCAGCAGTCTCTCCTGGCTGAATGAGCAGTTCTTC.

The chain couples TRBV9 to TRBJ1-2, with 7 bases that match TRBD1. The CDR3 is 15 amino acids. Germline values: CDR1 SGDLS, CDR2 YYNGEE. V lost 3 bases and J lost 2; bases outside the gene matches: 7. This CDR3 is CASSAQIQGNYGYTF. The CDR3 DNA sequence: TGTGCCAGCAGCGCTCAGATACAGGGGAACTATGGCTACACCTTC.

The chain is built from TRBV7-9 and TRBJ2-5, with 7 bases that match TRBD1. Trimming removed 5 bases from V and 0 bases from J; junction bases left unmatched: 6. The CDR3 consists of 15 residues. CDR1 and CDR2 from the germline V gene are SEHNR and FQNEAQ (reference sequence). CDR3 sequence reads: CASSQGTVHQETQYF. CDR3 sequence (DNA): TGTGCCAGCAGCCAAGGGACAGTACACCAAGAGACCCAGTACTTC. Filled out from reference TRBV7-9 and TRBJ2-5, the complete variable domain reads DTGVSQNPRHKITKRGQNVTFRCDPISEHNRLYWYRQTLGQGPEFLTYFQNEAQLEKSRLLSDRFSAERPKGSFSTLEIQRTEQGDSAMYLCASSQGTVHQETQYFGPGTRLLVL.